Given below is one TCR beta chain in context. Its antigen is unidentified. The data were obtained in a study of cytomegalovirus exposure and HLA in healthy donors. Using immunoSEQ multiplex PCR, the repertoire was profiled, and TCRdb retains in-frame clones only, with some absent. This table holds about 56,000 clones, about 92% found once. General study findings and limits: It was confirmed in vitro that three of the CMV-associated chains were specific for CMV antigens. First-cohort TCR clusters were later found to tend to co-occur in the 120 or so validation repertoires.

The CDR3 is 15 residues long. From germline, CDR1 is SGHTS and CDR2 YDEGEE. The V end lost 1 base, the J end lost 0 bases, and 8 bases lay between the germline ends. This TCR came from a woman under 30 in good health and CMV-seropositive. This chain connects TRBV5-8 to TRBJ1-3, with unresolved D. The sample consisted of PBMCs. The CDR3 here is CASSLSAYSGNTIYF. Written as DNA, the CDR3 is TGTGCCAGCAGCTTGTCCGCCTACTCTGGAAACACCATATATTTT.